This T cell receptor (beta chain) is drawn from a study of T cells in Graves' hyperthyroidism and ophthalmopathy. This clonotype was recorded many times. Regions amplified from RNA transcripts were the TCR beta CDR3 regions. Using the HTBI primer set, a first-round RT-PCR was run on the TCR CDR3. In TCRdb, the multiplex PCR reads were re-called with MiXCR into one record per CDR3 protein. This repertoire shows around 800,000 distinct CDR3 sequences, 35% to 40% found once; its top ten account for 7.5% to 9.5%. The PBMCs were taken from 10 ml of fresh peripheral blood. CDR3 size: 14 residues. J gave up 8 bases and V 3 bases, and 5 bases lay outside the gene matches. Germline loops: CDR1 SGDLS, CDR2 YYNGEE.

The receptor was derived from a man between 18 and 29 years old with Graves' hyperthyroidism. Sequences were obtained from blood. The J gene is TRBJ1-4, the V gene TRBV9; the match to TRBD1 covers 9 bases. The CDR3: CASSAEDRGEKLFF. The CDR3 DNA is TGTGCCAGCAGCGCCGAGGACAGGGGCGAAAAACTGTTTTTT. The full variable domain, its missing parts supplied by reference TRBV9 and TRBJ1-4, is DSGVTQTPKHLITATGQRVTLRCSPRSGDLSVYWYQQSLDQGLQFLIQYYNGEERAKGNILERFSAQQFPDLHSELNLSSLELGDSALYFCASSAEDRGEKLFFGSGTQLSVL.